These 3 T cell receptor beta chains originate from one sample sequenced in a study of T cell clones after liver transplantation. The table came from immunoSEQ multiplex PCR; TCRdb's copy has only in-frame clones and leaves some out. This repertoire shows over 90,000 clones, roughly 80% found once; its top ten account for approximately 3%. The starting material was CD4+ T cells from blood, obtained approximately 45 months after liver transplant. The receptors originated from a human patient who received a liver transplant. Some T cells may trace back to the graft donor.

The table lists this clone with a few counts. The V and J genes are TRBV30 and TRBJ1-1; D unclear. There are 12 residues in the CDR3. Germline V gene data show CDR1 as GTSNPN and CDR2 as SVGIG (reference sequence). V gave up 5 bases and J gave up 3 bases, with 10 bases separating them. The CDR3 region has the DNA TGTGCCTGGTGTTCTTCCCACACTGAAGCTTTCTTT. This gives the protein CAWCSSHTEAFF. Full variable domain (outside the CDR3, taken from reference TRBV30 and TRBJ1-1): SQTIHQWPATLVQPVGSPLSLECTVEGTSNPNLYWYRQAAGRGLQLLFYSVGIGQISSEVPQNLSASRPQDRQFILSSKKLLLSDSGFYLCAWCSSHTEAFFGQGTRLTVV.

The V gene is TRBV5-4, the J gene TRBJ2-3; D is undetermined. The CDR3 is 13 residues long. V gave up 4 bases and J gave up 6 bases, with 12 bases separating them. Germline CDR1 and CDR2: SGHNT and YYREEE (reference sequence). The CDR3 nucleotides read TGTGCCAGCAGCCCCAGTGCCGGCGATACGCAGTATTTT. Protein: CASSPSAGDTQYF. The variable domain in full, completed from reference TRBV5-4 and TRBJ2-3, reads ETGVTQSPTHLIKTRGQQVTLRCSSQSGHNTVSWYQQALGQGPQFIFQYYREEENGRGNFPPRFSGLQFPNYSSELNVNALELDDSALYLCASSPSAGDTQYFGPGTRLTVL.

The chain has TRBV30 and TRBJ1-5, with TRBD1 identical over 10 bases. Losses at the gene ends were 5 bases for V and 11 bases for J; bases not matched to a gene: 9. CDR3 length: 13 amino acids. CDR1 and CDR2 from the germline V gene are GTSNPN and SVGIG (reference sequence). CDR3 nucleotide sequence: TGTGCCTGGGAGCGGGACAGGGGATCGTCCCAGCATTTT. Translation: CAWERDRGSSQHF.